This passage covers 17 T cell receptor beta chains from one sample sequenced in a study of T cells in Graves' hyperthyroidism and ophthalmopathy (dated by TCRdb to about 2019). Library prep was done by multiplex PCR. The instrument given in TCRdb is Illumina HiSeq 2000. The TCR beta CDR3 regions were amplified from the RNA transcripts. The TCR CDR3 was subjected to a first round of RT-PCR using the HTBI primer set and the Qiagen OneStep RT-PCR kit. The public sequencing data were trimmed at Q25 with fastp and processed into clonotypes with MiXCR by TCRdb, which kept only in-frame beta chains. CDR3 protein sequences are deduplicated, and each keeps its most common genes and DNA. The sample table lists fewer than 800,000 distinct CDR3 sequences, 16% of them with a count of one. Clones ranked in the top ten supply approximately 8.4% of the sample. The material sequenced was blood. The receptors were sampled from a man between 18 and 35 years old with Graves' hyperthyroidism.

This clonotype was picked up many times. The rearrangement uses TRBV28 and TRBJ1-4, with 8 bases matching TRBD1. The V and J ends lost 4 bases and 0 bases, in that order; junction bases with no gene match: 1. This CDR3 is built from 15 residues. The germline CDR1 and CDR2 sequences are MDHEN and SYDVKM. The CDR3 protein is CASSSGGATNEKLFF. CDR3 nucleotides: TGTGCCAGCAGTTCAGGGGGCGCAACTAATGAAAAACTGTTTTTT.

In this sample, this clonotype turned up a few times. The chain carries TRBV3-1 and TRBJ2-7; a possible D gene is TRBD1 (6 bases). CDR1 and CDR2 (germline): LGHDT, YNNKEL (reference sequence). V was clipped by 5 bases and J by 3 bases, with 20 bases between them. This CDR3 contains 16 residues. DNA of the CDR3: TGTGCCAGCAGCTCAGGGGTCCCGCCAGGCCACTACGAGCAGTACTTC. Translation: CASSSGVPPGHYEQYF.

CDR3 in amino acids: CSATKLGANEKLFF. CDR3 coding DNA: TGCAGTGCTACAAAACTGGGGGCTAATGAAAAACTGTTTTTT. The rearrangement joins TRBV20-1 to TRBJ1-4, with D maybe TRBD1 (5 bases). The CDR3 contains 14 residues. Germline-derived CDR1 and CDR2 are DFQATT and SNEGSKA (reference sequence). With 4 bases removed from V and 3 bases from J, the gap between germline ends came to 12 bases.

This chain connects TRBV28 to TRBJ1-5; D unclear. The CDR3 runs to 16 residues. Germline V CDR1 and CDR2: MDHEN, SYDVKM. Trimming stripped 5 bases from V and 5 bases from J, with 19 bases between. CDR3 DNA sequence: TGTGCCAGCAGTCCGACCCGTCGAGGGTCTCATCAGCCCCAGCATTTT. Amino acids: CASSPTRRGSHQPQHF.

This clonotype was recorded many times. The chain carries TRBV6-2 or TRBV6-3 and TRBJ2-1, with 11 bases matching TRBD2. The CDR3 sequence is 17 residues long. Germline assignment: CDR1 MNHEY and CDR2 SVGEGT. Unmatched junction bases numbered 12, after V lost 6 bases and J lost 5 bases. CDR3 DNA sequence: TGTGCCAGCAGACCTACTACCCCACTAGCGGGGGACAATGAGCAGTTCTTC. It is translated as CASRPTTPLAGDNEQFF.

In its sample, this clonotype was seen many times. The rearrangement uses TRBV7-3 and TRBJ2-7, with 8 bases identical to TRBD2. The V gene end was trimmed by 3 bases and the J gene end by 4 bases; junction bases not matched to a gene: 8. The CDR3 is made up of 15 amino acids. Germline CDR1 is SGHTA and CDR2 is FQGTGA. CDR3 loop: CASSLSGRGGYEQYF. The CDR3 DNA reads TGTGCCAGCAGCTTGAGCGGGAGAGGAGGATACGAGCAGTACTTC.

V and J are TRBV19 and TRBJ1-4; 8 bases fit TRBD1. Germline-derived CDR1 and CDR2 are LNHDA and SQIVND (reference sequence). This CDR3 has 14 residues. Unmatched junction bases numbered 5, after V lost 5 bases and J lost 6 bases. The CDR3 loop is CASSWGQEDEKLFF. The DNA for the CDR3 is TGTGCCAGTAGTTGGGGACAGGAGGATGAAAAACTGTTTTTT.

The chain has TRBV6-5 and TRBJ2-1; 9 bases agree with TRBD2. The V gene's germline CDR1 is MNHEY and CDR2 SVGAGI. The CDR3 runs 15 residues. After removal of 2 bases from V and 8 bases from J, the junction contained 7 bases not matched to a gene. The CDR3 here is CASSYGGRAFDEQFF. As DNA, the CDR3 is TGTGCCAGCAGTTACGGCGGGAGGGCCTTCGATGAGCAGTTCTTC.

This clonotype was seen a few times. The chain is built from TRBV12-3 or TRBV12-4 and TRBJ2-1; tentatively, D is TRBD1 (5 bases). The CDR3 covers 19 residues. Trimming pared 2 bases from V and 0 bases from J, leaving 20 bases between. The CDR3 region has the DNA TGTGCCAGCAGTTTATTTCCTCCAGGGCGCCCCAGCTCCTACAATGAGCAGTTCTTC. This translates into CASSLFPPGRPSSYNEQFF.

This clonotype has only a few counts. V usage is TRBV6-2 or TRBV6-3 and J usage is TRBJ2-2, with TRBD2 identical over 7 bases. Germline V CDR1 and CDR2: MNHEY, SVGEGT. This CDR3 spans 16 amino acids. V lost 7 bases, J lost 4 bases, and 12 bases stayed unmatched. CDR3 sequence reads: CASNPVGGVSTGELFF. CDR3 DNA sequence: TGTGCCAGCAACCCCGTTGGGGGGGTAAGCACCGGGGAGCTGTTTTTT.

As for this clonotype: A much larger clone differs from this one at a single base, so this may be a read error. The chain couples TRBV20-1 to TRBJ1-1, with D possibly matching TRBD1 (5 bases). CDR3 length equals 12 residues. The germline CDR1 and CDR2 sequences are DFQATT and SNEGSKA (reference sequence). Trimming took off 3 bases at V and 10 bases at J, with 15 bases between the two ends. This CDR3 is CSASGTYSGAFF. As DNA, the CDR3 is TGCAGTGCTAGCGGGACCTATAGTGGAGCTTTCTTT.

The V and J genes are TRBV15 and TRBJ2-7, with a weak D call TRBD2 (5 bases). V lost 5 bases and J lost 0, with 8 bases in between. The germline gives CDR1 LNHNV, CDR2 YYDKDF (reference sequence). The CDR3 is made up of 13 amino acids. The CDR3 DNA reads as TGTGCCACCAGCCGCGGACTCTCCTACGAGCAGTACTTC. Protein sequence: CATSRGLSYEQYF.

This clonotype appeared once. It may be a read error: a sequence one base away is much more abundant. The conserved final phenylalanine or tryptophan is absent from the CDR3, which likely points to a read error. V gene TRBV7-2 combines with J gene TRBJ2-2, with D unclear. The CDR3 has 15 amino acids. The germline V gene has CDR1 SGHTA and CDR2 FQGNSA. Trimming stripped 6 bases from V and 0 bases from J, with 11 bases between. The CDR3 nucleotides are TGTGCCAGCAGGGTACTCCCACCGAACACCGGGGAGCTGTTTTCT. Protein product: CASRVLPPNTGELFS.

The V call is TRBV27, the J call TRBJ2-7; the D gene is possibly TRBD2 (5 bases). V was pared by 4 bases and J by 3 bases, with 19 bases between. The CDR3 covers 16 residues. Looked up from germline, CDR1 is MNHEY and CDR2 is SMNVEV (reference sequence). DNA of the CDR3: TGTGCCAGCAGTTACCGGGATCCCCGGCTGCTCTACGAGCAGTACTTC. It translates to CASSYRDPRLLYEQYF.

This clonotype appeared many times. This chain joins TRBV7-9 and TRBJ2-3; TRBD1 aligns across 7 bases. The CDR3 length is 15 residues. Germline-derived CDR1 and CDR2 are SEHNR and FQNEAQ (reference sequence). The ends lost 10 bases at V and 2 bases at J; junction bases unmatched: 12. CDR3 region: CATYLTGYDTDTQYF. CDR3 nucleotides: TGTGCCACTTACTTGACAGGGTACGACACAGATACGCAGTATTTT.

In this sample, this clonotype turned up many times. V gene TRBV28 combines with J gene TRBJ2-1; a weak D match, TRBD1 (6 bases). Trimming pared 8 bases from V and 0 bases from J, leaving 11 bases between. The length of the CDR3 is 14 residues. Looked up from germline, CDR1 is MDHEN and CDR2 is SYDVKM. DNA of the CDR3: TGTGCCAGCGGGGGCCCTAGCTCCTACAATGAGCAGTTCTTC. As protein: CASGGPSSYNEQFF. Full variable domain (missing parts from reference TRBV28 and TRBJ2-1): DVKVTQSSRYLVKRTGEKVFLECVQDMDHENMFWYRQDPGLGLRLIYFSYDVKMKEKGDIPEGYSVSREKKERFSLILESASTNQTSMYLCASGGPSSYNEQFFGPGTRLTVL.

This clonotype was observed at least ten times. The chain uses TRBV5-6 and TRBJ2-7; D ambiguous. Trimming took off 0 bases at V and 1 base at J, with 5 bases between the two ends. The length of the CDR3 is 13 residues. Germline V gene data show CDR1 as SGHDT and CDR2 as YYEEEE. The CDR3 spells CASSLDASYEQYF. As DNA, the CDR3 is TGTGCCAGCAGCTTGGATGCATCCTACGAGCAGTACTTC.